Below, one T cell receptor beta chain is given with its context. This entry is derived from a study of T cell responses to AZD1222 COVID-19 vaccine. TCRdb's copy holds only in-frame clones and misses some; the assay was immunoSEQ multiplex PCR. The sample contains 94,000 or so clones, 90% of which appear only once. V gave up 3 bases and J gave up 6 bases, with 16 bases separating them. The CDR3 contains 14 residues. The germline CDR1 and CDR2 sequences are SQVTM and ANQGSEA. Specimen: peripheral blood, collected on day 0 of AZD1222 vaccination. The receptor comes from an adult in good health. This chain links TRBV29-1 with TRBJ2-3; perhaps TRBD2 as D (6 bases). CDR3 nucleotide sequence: TGCAGCGTTGATGCGGGGAGTAGGCGGGATACGCAGTATTTT. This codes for CSVDAGSRRDTQYF.